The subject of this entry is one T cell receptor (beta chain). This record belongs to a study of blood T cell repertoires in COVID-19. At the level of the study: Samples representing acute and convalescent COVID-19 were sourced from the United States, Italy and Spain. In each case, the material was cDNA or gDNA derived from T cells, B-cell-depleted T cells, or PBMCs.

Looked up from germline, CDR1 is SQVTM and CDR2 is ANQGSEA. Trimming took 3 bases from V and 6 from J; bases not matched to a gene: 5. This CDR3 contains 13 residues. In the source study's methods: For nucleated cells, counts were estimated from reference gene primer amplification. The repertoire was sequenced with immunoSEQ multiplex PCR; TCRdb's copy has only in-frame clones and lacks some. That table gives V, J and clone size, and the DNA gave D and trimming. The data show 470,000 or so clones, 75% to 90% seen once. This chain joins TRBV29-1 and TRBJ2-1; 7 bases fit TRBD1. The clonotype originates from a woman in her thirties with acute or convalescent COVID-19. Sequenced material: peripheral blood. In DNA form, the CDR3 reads TGCAGCGTTGATTCGGGACAGACCAATGAGCAGTTCTTC. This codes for CSVDSGQTNEQFF.